A single sample is the source of the 5 T cell receptor beta chains below, sequenced in a study of blood T cells in healthy people across ages (dated by TCRdb to 2014 to 2015). The library was built by means of 5' RACE. The instrument given in TCRdb is Illumina HiSeq 2500. A second PCR of about 6 to 12 cycles was run with a J-beta primer mix and a sample-barcoded 5' primer. In TCRdb, the public reads were trimmed at Q25 with fastp and aligned with MiXCR, with productive beta chains retained. Merged by CDR3 protein, the rows form single entries marked with the most common genes and DNA. In all, the sample holds some 730,000 distinct CDR3 sequences, and 22% of those were seen once. The top ten constitute around a fifth of the sample. Sequencing used blood. The receptors stem from a man in his sixties or seventies in good health.

This clonotype was detected a few times. The chain links TRBV28 to TRBJ1-2; no clear D gene. V lost 6 bases, J lost 5 bases, and 7 bases lay in between. Germline CDR1 MDHEN, CDR2 SYDVKM. The CDR3 runs 11 residues. The CDR3 DNA is TGTGCCAGCAGCGTAGAGTATGGCTACACCTTC. Translation gives CASSVEYGYTF.

The rearrangement uses TRBV20-1 and TRBJ1-4; D possibly corresponds to TRBD1 (6 bases). Germline assignment: CDR1 DFQATT and CDR2 SNEGSKA (reference sequence). The CDR3 loop spans 14 amino acids. V was pared by 3 bases and J by 7 bases, with 15 bases between. CDR3 residues: CSARGAFRGEKLFF. As DNA, the CDR3 is TGCAGTGCTAGGGGGGCCTTTCGAGGTGAAAAACTGTTTTTT.

The table lists this clonotype with many counts. This rearrangement joins TRBV10-3 to TRBJ1-4; TRBD1 matches at 8 bases. Germline V lookup: CDR1 ENHRY, CDR2 SYGVKD. This CDR3 is 16 amino acids long. Losses at the gene ends were 4 bases for V and 0 bases for J; bases not matched to a gene: 4. The CDR3 protein is CAISAGGYSTNEKLFF. In nucleotides, the CDR3 is TGTGCCATCAGTGCAGGGGGCTACTCAACTAATGAAAAACTGTTTTTT.

In this sample, this clonotype turned up a few times. The chain's CDR3 is CASSLVQGVIEAFF. For the CDR3, the DNA is TGTGCCAGCAGCTTAGTGCAGGGGGTGATTGAAGCTTTCTTT. The chain couples TRBV7-9 to TRBJ1-1; 7 bases line up with TRBD1. Germline CDR1 and CDR2: SEHNR and FQNEAQ (reference sequence). The CDR3 totals 14 residues. Trimming removed 1 base from V and 7 bases from J; junction bases left unmatched: 6.

The V and J genes are TRBV12-5 and TRBJ1-6, with D perhaps TRBD1 (6 bases). CDR3 length: 18 residues. V gave up 0 bases and J gave up 0 bases, with 12 bases separating them. Germline V lookup: CDR1 LGHNT, CDR2 FRNRAP. The CDR3 sequence: CASGLVDRPSSYNSPLHF. In DNA, the CDR3 is TGTGCTAGTGGTTTGGTAGACAGGCCAAGCTCCTATAATTCACCCCTCCACTTT.